This T cell receptor (beta chain) was profiled in a study of T-cell reconstitution after alpha-beta-depleted transplantation in children. The length of the CDR3 is 13 residues. Deletions cut 5 bases from V and 7 bases from J, with 12 bases between. The germline CDR1 and CDR2 sequences are SGHAT and FQNNGV. Using unique molecular identifiers, the investigators prepared the TCRbeta library. TCRdb itself ran the PCR reads through MiXCR, one entry per CDR3 protein. The data contain approximately 350,000 distinct CDR3 sequences, 10% of them singletons. The clonotype comes from a human donor who donated a stem cell graft to a child with acute lymphoblastic leukemia. Source: PBMCs from the stem cell graft donor, taken from the stem cell graft. The rearrangement links TRBV11-2 to TRBJ2-1, with D perhaps matching TRBD1 or TRBD2 (7 bases each). In nucleotides, the CDR3 is TGTGCCAGCAGCCAGGGGGGGGTTAATGAGCAGTTCTTC. This translates into CASSQGGVNEQFF.